The following is a TCR beta chain sequence with its context. These data come from a study of blood T cell repertoires in COVID-19. At the level of the study: Donors in the United States, Italy and Spain gave samples during acute or convalescent COVID-19. PBMCs, B-cell-depleted T cells, or T cells were the source of the cDNA or gDNA that made up the material.

Methods used by the authors: Estimation of nucleated cell counts was performed using reference gene primer amplification. Produced via immunoSEQ multiplex PCR; TCRdb's table is partial and in-frame only. The D gene and trimming were derived from the DNA, and the V and J assignments and clone size from that table. The sample shows some 190,000 clones, about 85% of them seen only once. V gave up 6 bases and J gave up 10 bases, with 17 bases separating them. CDR3 length: 13 residues. The rearrangement uses TRBV12-3 or TRBV12-4 and TRBJ2-3, with D maybe TRBD2 (7 bases). The TCR was taken from a woman of 80 years or more with acute or convalescent COVID-19. The sample taken for sequencing was peripheral blood. The CDR3 DNA reads TGTGCCAGCAGCCGCTCGTGGGGGGGGCCGCAGTATTTT. It specifies CASSRSWGGPQYF.